This passage covers 15 T cell receptor beta chains from one sample sequenced in a study of CD8 T cells in ankylosing spondylitis. Study-wide results and caveats: Ankylosing spondylitis blood appeared to be characterized by a TCR beta motif of roughly eight highly homologous variants.

Their target antigens are unknown. TCRdb analysed the 5' RACE reads with MiXCR anew, one entry per CDR3 protein. The sample shows more than 650,000 distinct CDR3 sequences, about an eighth of them seen only once. The material sequenced was blood, either unsorted or a sorted T cell fraction (not recorded which). These receptors came from a male donor with ankylosing spondylitis.

This clonotype showed up just a few times. The rearrangement links TRBV7-2 to TRBJ2-7, with 9 bases matching TRBD1. With 5 bases clipped from V and 4 bases from J, the junction kept 3 bases outside the gene matches. Germline V gene data show CDR1 as SGHTA and CDR2 as FQGNSA. This CDR3 region has 13 residues. CDR3 protein: CASSTGGRYEQYF. CDR3 DNA sequence: TGTGCCAGCAGCACAGGGGGCCGGTACGAGCAGTACTTC.

V and J are TRBV20-1 and TRBJ2-7; 8 nucleotides agree with TRBD1. The CDR3 sequence is 13 residues long. From germline, CDR1 is DFQATT and CDR2 SNEGSKA (reference sequence). Trimming at V came to 6 bases and at J to 2 bases, leaving 6 bases not matched to a gene. CDR3 region: CSAQDRDPYEQYF. DNA for the CDR3: TGCAGTGCCCAGGACAGGGATCCCTACGAGCAGTACTTC.

This clonotype was counted a few times. The V and J genes are TRBV25-1 and TRBJ2-1, with 8 positions matching TRBD2. Germline trimming cut 3 bases from V and 8 bases from J; bases unmatched to any gene: 9. This CDR3 has 15 amino acids. Germline CDR1 is MGHDK and CDR2 is SYGVNS. In DNA, the CDR3 is TGTGCCAGCAGTGAGGCCCGGGGGGGCTCCCATGAGCAGTTCTTC. Translating gives CASSEARGGSHEQFF.

The chain employs TRBV12-3 or TRBV12-4 and TRBJ1-4; no reliable D call. V lost 2 bases to trimming and J lost 9 bases, with 7 bases between them. The CDR3 has 12 residues. CDR3 sequence reads: CASSLIQQKLFF. In nucleotides, the CDR3 is TGTGCCAGCAGTTTAATCCAGCAAAAACTGTTTTTT.

This clonotype was counted ten times or more. The V gene is TRBV4-1, the J gene TRBJ2-1; 7 nucleotides agree with TRBD2. The V gene's germline CDR1 is MGHRA and CDR2 YSYEKL. This CDR3 is 16 amino acids long. The V gene end was trimmed by 3 bases and the J gene end by 7 bases; junction bases not matched to a gene: 12. CDR3 sequence reads: CASSQLLANSWNEQFF. The CDR3, as DNA: TGCGCCAGCAGCCAGCTACTAGCGAACTCCTGGAATGAGCAGTTCTTC.

The chain joins TRBV20-1 to TRBJ2-2; possibly TRBD1 for D (5 bases). The CDR3 consists of 14 residues. Trimming stripped 6 bases from V and 3 bases from J, with 14 bases between. From germline, CDR1 is DFQATT and CDR2 SNEGSKA (reference sequence). The CDR3 nucleotides are TGCAGTGCGCAGGGATTTCAGGACACCGGGGAGCTGTTTTTT. This sequence encodes CSAQGFQDTGELFF.

For this clonotype: Possible read error: a much larger clone is one base away. V gene TRBV5-1 combines with J gene TRBJ2-3; TRBD1 is a possible D gene (5 bases). From germline, CDR1 is SGHRS and CDR2 YFSETQ. The CDR3 is 14 amino acids. The CDR3 loop reads CTSSLETATDTQYF. CDR3 nucleotide sequence: TGCACCAGCAGCTTGGAGACAGCCACAGATACGCAGTATTTT.

The gene calls are TRBV6-2 or TRBV6-3 and TRBJ1-2, with 7 bases fitting TRBD1. The CDR3 contains 13 residues. V lost 6 bases, J lost 6 bases, and 7 bases stayed unmatched. Germline V gene lookup returns CDR1 MNHEY and CDR2 SVGEGT. The CDR3: CASRMGQYDGYTF. The CDR3, as DNA: TGTGCCAGCAGAATGGGACAGTACGATGGCTACACCTTC.

This clonotype was found many times. The chain employs TRBV5-1 and TRBJ2-1, with D perhaps matching TRBD1 (5 bases). This CDR3 spans 14 amino acids. CDR1 is SGHRS, CDR2 YFSETQ, per germline. Trimming removed 0 bases from V and 5 bases from J, with 9 bases in between. The CDR3 spells CASSLGGLNNEQFF. In DNA, the CDR3 is TGCGCCAGCAGCTTGGGGGGCCTTAACAATGAGCAGTTCTTC.

This clonotype was recorded a few times. CDR3 DNA sequence: TGTGCCAGCACCTATCCCGGGGGCTTTACTGAAGCTTTCTTT. It codes for CASTYPGGFTEAFF. The chain joins TRBV6-1 to TRBJ1-1, with TRBD1 as a possible D gene (6 bases). Trimming left V 7 bases short and J 5 bases short, with 17 bases between. Germline V CDR1 and CDR2: MNHNS, SASEGT. This CDR3 has 14 amino acids.

This clonotype has just a few counts. This chain connects TRBV7-2 to TRBJ2-5; 8 positions agree with TRBD2. Losses at the gene ends were 5 bases for V and 5 bases for J; bases not matched to a gene: 7. The CDR3 has 14 amino acids. CDR1 and CDR2 (germline): SGHTA, FQGNSA. CDR3 loop: CASSPAGGRETQYF. In nucleotides, the CDR3 is TGTGCCAGCAGCCCTGCGGGGGGCAGGGAGACCCAGTACTTC.

This clonotype was observed many times. This sequence joins TRBV7-2 and TRBJ1-1; no reliable D call. The V end was cut by 3 bases, the J end by 7 bases, with 15 bases between. The V gene's germline CDR1 is SGHTA and CDR2 FQGNSA. There are 14 residues in the CDR3. The CDR3 loop reads CASSLGGGLREAFF. CDR3 coding DNA: TGTGCCAGCAGCTTGGGCGGCGGCCTGCGTGAAGCTTTCTTT.

The table lists this clonotype with a few counts. For the CDR3, the DNA is TGTGCCAGCAGCTTGACTAGCGGGCAGTTCTTC. This gives the protein CASSLTSGQFF. J is TRBJ2-1 and V is TRBV14; 9 bases agree with TRBD2. There are 11 residues in the CDR3. The germline V gene has CDR1 SGHDN and CDR2 FVKESK. The J segment lost 12 bases and the V segment lost 5 bases, leaving 2 bases of the junction unmatched. Drawing the rest from reference TRBV14 and TRBJ2-1, the complete variable domain is EAGVTQFPSHSVIEKGQTVTLRCDPISGHDNLYWYRRVMGKEIKFLLHFVKESKQDESGMPNNRFLAERTGGTYSTLKVQPAELEDSGVYFCASSLTSGQFFGPGTRLTVL.

This clonotype was found a few times. The chain joins TRBV5-1 to TRBJ1-2; 8 nucleotides line up with TRBD1. The CDR3 contains 13 residues. Germline V CDR1 and CDR2: SGHRS, YFSETQ. J lost 7 bases, V lost 4 bases, and 6 bases had no gene match. CDR3 coding DNA: TGCGCCAGCAGCACCGGACAGGGCGGTGGCTACACCTTC. Translating gives CASSTGQGGGYTF.

This chain uses TRBV5-4 with TRBJ1-1, with D uncertain. Trimming removed 0 bases at V and 1 base at J, with 7 bases between. The CDR3 has 14 residues. From germline, CDR1 is SGHNT and CDR2 YYREEE (reference sequence). CDR3 protein: CASSLDYENTEAFF. CDR3 DNA: TGTGCCAGCAGCTTGGATTATGAGAACACTGAAGCTTTCTTT.